This TCR beta chain was found in a study of blood T cell repertoires in COVID-19. At the level of the study: COVID-19 samples from acute and convalescent phases originated in the United States, Italy and Spain.

Method: immunoSEQ multiplex PCR; TCRdb's copy keeps in-frame clones and lacks some. The data contain 120,000 or so clones, approximately 90% of them seen just once; the ten biggest clones take up approximately 2%. The V and J ends lost 3 bases and 4 bases, in that order; junction bases with no gene match: 8. This CDR3 comprises 16 residues. Germline CDR1 KGHSH, CDR2 LQKENI. This sequence was found in a woman aged 45-65 years with acute or convalescent COVID-19. The chain uses TRBV18 and TRBJ1-2; TRBD1 aligns across 10 bases. Sequencing input: peripheral blood. CDR3 amino acids: CASSPTGGENFYGYTF. The CDR3 region has the DNA TGTGCCAGCTCACCGACAGGGGGCGAAAACTTCTATGGCTACACCTTC.